The 14 T cell receptor beta chains below come from one sample, sequenced in a study of T cell changes during pregnancy in multiple sclerosis. The protocol was immunoSEQ multiplex PCR, while the TCRdb copy is restricted to in-frame clones and leaves out a portion. The sample yields 100,000 to 130,000 clones, about nine tenths seen once. The sample in question was peripheral blood, obtained in the third trimester of pregnancy. Receptors were obtained from a female donor in good health, enrolled as a control in a pregnancy study.

The CDR3 reads CASSYPSAYTRNTGELFF. The CDR3 region has the DNA TGTGCCAGCAGTTACCCTAGCGCGTATACCCGTAACACCGGGGAGCTGTTTTTT. J is TRBJ2-2 and V is TRBV7-6; TRBD2 might be the D (6 bases). The V gene's germline CDR1 is SGHVS and CDR2 FNYEAQ. With 6 bases removed from V and 2 bases from J, the gap between germline ends came to 22 bases. The CDR3 is 18 residues long. The full variable domain, its missing parts supplied by reference TRBV7-6 and TRBJ2-2, is GAGVSQSPRYKVTKRGQDVALRCDPISGHVSLYWYRQALGQGPEFLTYFNYEAQQDKSGLPNDRFSAERPEGSISTLTIQRTEQRDSAMYRCASSYPSAYTRNTGELFFGEGSRLTVL.

This chain links TRBV25-1 with TRBJ1-1; possible D gene TRBD1, 6 bases. Looked up from germline, CDR1 is MGHDK and CDR2 is SYGVNS. The CDR3 contains 11 residues. Between the trimmed V and J ends, which lost 7 bases and 13 bases, there was a span of 16 bases. The CDR3 sequence is CASTQGGLGFF. DNA of the CDR3: TGTGCCAGCACCCAAGGGGGATTGGGTTTCTTT. The full variable domain, with the rest looked up from reference TRBV25-1 and TRBJ1-1, is EADIYQTPRYLVIGTGKKITLECSQTMGHDKMYWYQQDPGMELHLIHYSYGVNSTEKGDLSSESTVSRIRTEHFPLTLESARPSHTSQYLCASTQGGLGFFGQGTRLTVV.

V usage is TRBV5-1 and J usage is TRBJ2-5; D might be TRBD2 (6 bases). CDR1 and CDR2 (germline): SGHRS, YFSETQ. V lost 0 bases to trimming and J lost 2 bases, with 14 bases between them. The CDR3 is 16 residues long. The CDR3 is CASSLGSLASQETQYF. In DNA form, the CDR3 reads TGCGCCAGCAGCTTGGGGTCGCTAGCGTCACAAGAGACCCAGTACTTC.

The chain has TRBV6-5 and TRBJ1-3, with D perhaps TRBD1 (5 bases). The CDR3 covers 14 residues. V was pared by 6 bases and J by 3 bases, with 12 bases between. Germline V lookup: CDR1 MNHEY, CDR2 SVGAGI. This CDR3 reads CASRPLGRGNTIYF. The CDR3, as DNA: TGTGCCAGCAGACCTCTGGGGCGTGGAAACACCATATATTTT.

V gene TRBV5-6 combines with J gene TRBJ1-1; the D gene is possibly TRBD1 (5 bases). Deletions cut 4 bases from V and 7 bases from J, with 14 bases between. The CDR3 length is 13 residues. Germline V gives CDR1 SGHDT, CDR2 YYEEEE. The CDR3 is CASSLTAPLEAFF. The CDR3 coding sequence is TGTGCCAGCAGCCTGACAGCTCCTCTTGAAGCTTTCTTT.

This clone came up once. The rearrangement links TRBV2 to TRBJ1-3, with 7 bases lining up with TRBD1. The ends lost 6 bases at V and 0 bases at J; junction bases unmatched: 11. There are 17 residues in the CDR3. Germline CDR1 SNHLY, CDR2 FYNNEI. Here the CDR3 DNA reads TGTGCCAGCAGAGCACAGGGGACAGTCCACTCTGGAAACACCATATATTTT. This gives the protein CASRAQGTVHSGNTIYF.

The chain recombines TRBV7-3 with TRBJ1-4, with 10 positions matching TRBD1. The ends lost 0 bases at V and 3 bases at J; junction bases unmatched: 4. This CDR3 has 17 amino acids. The germline CDR1 and CDR2 sequences are SGHTA and FQGTGA. Written as DNA, the CDR3 is TGTGCCAGCAGCTTAACCGGGACAGGGGTCCCTAATGAAAAACTGTTTTTT. The encoded protein is CASSLTGTGVPNEKLFF.

CDR3 sequence: CAWTRTQANYGYTF. As DNA, the CDR3 is TGTGCCTGGACCAGGACTCAAGCTAACTATGGCTACACCTTC. The gene calls are TRBV30 and TRBJ1-2; D is unresolved. Per germline, CDR1 GTSNPN and CDR2 SVGIG (reference sequence). Trimming removed 4 bases at V and 0 bases at J, with 12 bases between. This CDR3 is built from 14 residues.

This clone was observed a few times. The chain employs TRBV5-6 and TRBJ1-1, with D perhaps matching TRBD1 (5 bases). CDR1 and CDR2 (germline): SGHDT, YYEEEE. V lost 9 bases and J 0 bases, leaving 9 bases between the germline ends. This CDR3 is built from 12 residues. The CDR3 loop reads CATRQLNTEAFF. DNA of the CDR3: TGTGCCACGCGACAGCTGAACACTGAAGCTTTCTTT.

The rearrangement links TRBV19 to TRBJ1-4, with a tentative D call TRBD1 (6 bases). Looked up from germline, CDR1 is LNHDA and CDR2 is SQIVND (reference sequence). V lost 7 bases to trimming and J lost 3 bases, with 12 bases between them. The CDR3 length is 14 residues. DNA for the CDR3: TGTGCCAGTACCCCGGGGACACCTAATGAAAAACTGTTTTTT. It codes for CASTPGTPNEKLFF.

The rearrangement links TRBV6-1 to TRBJ2-7; weak D call: TRBD1 (6 bases). V was trimmed by 0 bases and J by 2 bases, leaving 8 bases between them. Germline values: CDR1 MNHNS, CDR2 SASEGT. This CDR3 is 14 amino acids long. CDR3 nucleotide sequence: TGTGCCAGCAGTGAAGCGGACAGTACCTACGAGCAGTACTTC. This codes for CASSEADSTYEQYF.

The CDR3 DNA sequence: TGTGCCATCAGTGAGTCGGGGGGGGACACTGAAGCTTTCTTT. It specifies CAISESGGDTEAFF. The chain carries TRBV10-3 and TRBJ1-1; D is possibly TRBD1 (5 bases). The CDR3 length is 14 residues. Trimming stripped 0 bases from V and 3 bases from J, with 8 bases between. Germline V CDR1 and CDR2: ENHRY, SYGVKD.

The J gene is TRBJ1-3, the V gene TRBV9; 11 nucleotides match TRBD1. V was pared by 1 base and J by 3 bases, with 6 bases of the junction left unmatched. Germline V CDR1 and CDR2: SGDLS, YYNGEE. This CDR3 spans 17 amino acids. CDR3 in DNA: TGTGCCAGCAGCGTACCGGGACAGGGGGTTGGTGGAAACACCATATATTTT. As protein: CASSVPGQGVGGNTIYF.

V usage is TRBV9 and J usage is TRBJ2-5, with 7 bases matching TRBD2. The CDR3 has 19 residues. V was clipped by 5 bases and J by 0 bases; unmatched bases: 19. CDR1 is SGDLS and CDR2 is YYNGEE in the germline V gene. The CDR3 nucleotides are TGTGCCAGCAGTCTCCGAGCGGGGACCAGCGAATTGTACCAAGAGACCCAGTACTTC. This sequence encodes CASSLRAGTSELYQETQYF.